One sample yielded the 27 T cell receptor beta chains listed below, sequenced in a study of cytomegalovirus exposure and HLA in healthy donors. In the PCR, 60 Vbeta and 13 Jbeta primers were used. This table comes from immunoSEQ multiplex PCR, and its TCRdb copy is limited to in-frame clones, with some not included. The top ten hold roughly 13% of the sample, which has about 160,000 clones, 81% seen once. The sequencing sample was made of PBMCs. These receptors all come from a woman aged 45-65 years in good health and CMV-seronegative.

V gene TRBV19 combines with J gene TRBJ2-3, with 12 bases identical to TRBD2. The CDR3 length is 19 residues. The germline CDR1 and CDR2 sequences are LNHDA and SQIVND (reference sequence). With 5 bases clipped from V and 0 bases from J, the junction kept 12 bases outside the gene matches. The CDR3 reads CASSGAGTSGHPSTDTQYF. CDR3 bases: TGTGCCAGTAGTGGGGCCGGGACTAGCGGGCACCCTAGCACAGATACGCAGTATTTT.

The chain employs TRBV5-1 and TRBJ2-3; 8 bases agree with TRBD2. V dropped 0 bases and J dropped 2; count of bases not matched to a gene: 8. The CDR3 covers 17 residues. CDR1 is SGHRS and CDR2 is YFSETQ in the germline V gene. CDR3 DNA: TGCGCCAGCAGCTTGGCTGGGGTTAGCGGGAACACAGATACGCAGTATTTT. Protein product: CASSLAGVSGNTDTQYF.

The chain joins TRBV2 to TRBJ2-5, with 8 bases matching TRBD2. The CDR3 loop spans 16 amino acids. Germline assignment: CDR1 SNHLY and CDR2 FYNNEI. After removal of 3 bases from V and 3 bases from J, the junction contained 9 bases not matched to a gene. The DNA for the CDR3 is TGTGCCAGCAGTGAGGGGGGGACTAGGGTAAAAGAGACCCAGTACTTC. Translating gives CASSEGGTRVKETQYF.

The chain recombines TRBV9 with TRBJ2-1; D possibly corresponds to TRBD2 (6 bases). This CDR3 is built from 15 residues. The germline CDR1 and CDR2 sequences are SGDLS and YYNGEE. V was pared by 3 bases and J by 8 bases, with 18 bases between. CDR3 coding DNA: TGTGCCAGCAGCGGCGGAGGGCCGACGCAGGATGAGCAGTTCTTC. Residues: CASSGGGPTQDEQFF.

The gene calls are TRBV6-5 and TRBJ1-4; D gene uncertain. Germline V gives CDR1 MNHEY, CDR2 SVGAGI. The CDR3 spans 13 residues. V was pared by 9 bases and J by 3 bases, with 11 bases between. CDR3 in amino acids: CASGRMSNEKLFF. The CDR3 nucleotides are TGTGCCAGTGGGAGAATGTCTAATGAAAAACTGTTTTTT.

Worth noting for this clone: An end of the junction differs from the germline gene, which may be a read error. The chain uses TRBV6-5 and TRBJ1-2; TRBD1 matches 7 bases. Germline V gene lookup returns CDR1 MNHEY and CDR2 SVGAGI. This CDR3 has 14 residues. The DNA of the CDR3 is TGTGCCGGCAGTTACTCCCAGGGGGGCGATGGCTACACCTTC. The encoded protein is CAGSYSQGGDGYTF.

This clone was counted a single time. The chain recombines TRBV5-4 with TRBJ1-2, with 10 bases fitting TRBD1. Germline V CDR1 and CDR2: SGHNT, YYREEE (reference sequence). This CDR3 spans 15 amino acids. Trimming removed 4 bases from V and 7 bases from J; junction bases left unmatched: 10. The CDR3 sequence: CASSPRQGAGSGYTF. In DNA, the CDR3 is TGTGCCAGCAGCCCGCGACAGGGGGCGGGCTCTGGCTACACCTTC.

This chain joins TRBV28 and TRBJ2-5; 12 positions agree with TRBD1. The germline V gene has CDR1 MDHEN and CDR2 SYDVKM. With 2 bases clipped from V and 5 bases from J, the junction kept 6 bases outside the gene matches. This CDR3 comprises 16 residues. CDR3 sequence reads: CASSLLGTGGMETQYF. CDR3 bases: TGTGCCAGCAGTTTACTTGGGACAGGGGGCATGGAGACCCAGTACTTC.

The table lists this clone with a count of one. This chain joins TRBV7-9 and TRBJ2-7, with 7 positions matching TRBD1. Per germline, CDR1 SEHNR and CDR2 FQNEAQ (reference sequence). CDR3 size: 16 residues. Trimming took 4 bases from V and 2 from J; bases not matched to a gene: 11. In nucleotides, the CDR3 is TGTGCCAGCAGCTCCATAAGGACAGGAGGAGCCTACGAGCAGTACTTC. This encodes CASSSIRTGGAYEQYF.

The J gene is TRBJ2-7, the V gene TRBV9; TRBD2 aligns across 11 bases. Per germline, CDR1 SGDLS and CDR2 YYNGEE. The CDR3 extends over 16 amino acids. J was trimmed by 3 bases and V by 4 bases; bases with no gene match: 9. In DNA form, the CDR3 reads TGTGCCAGCAGCCCAAGCTCGACTAGCGGGAACTACGAGCAGTACTTC. Translating it yields CASSPSSTSGNYEQYF.

The chain uses TRBV6-1 and TRBJ1-4; 7 bases are a match to TRBD1. The CDR3 contains 15 residues. With V trimmed by 3 bases and J by 2 bases, 3 bases remained unmatched. Germline V gives CDR1 MNHNS, CDR2 SASEGT. Written as DNA, the CDR3 is TGTGCCAGCAGTGATAGGGGACAGACTAATGAAAAACTGTTTTTT. Translating it yields CASSDRGQTNEKLFF.

On this clone itself: Other DNA sequences in this sample translate to the same CDR3. The gene calls are TRBV5-4 and TRBJ2-7; D remains unclear. This CDR3 is built from 18 residues. With 4 bases removed from V and 3 bases from J, the gap between germline ends came to 26 bases. Germline-derived CDR1 and CDR2 are SGHNT and YYREEE (reference sequence). Here the CDR3 reads CASSQEVAQTIRYYEQYF. The CDR3 DNA sequence: TGTGCCAGCAGCCAGGAAGTGGCGCAAACCATCCGTTACTACGAGCAGTACTTC.

The chain is built from TRBV13 and TRBJ2-5; 11 bases line up with TRBD1. Trimming cost V 0 bases and J 5 bases; bases outside gene matches: 8. The CDR3 covers 17 residues. Germline CDR1 PRHDT, CDR2 FYEKMQ (reference sequence). The CDR3: CASSLGRTGGTSETQYF. The CDR3 DNA reads as TGTGCCAGCAGCTTAGGCCGGACAGGGGGCACCTCGGAGACCCAGTACTTC.

V usage is TRBV5-5 and J usage is TRBJ1-1; D remains unclear. Trimming took off 4 bases at V and 0 bases at J, with 10 bases between the two ends. This CDR3 has 14 residues. Per the germline V gene, CDR1 is SGHKS and CDR2 is YYEKEE (reference sequence). In nucleotides, the CDR3 is TGTGCCAGCAGCAGACAACTCATGAACACTGAAGCTTTCTTT. Amino acid sequence: CASSRQLMNTEAFF.

V usage is TRBV6-5 and J usage is TRBJ1-1; no clear D. V lost 0 bases, J lost 4 bases, and 9 bases lay in between. The CDR3 sequence is 14 residues long. From germline, CDR1 is MNHEY and CDR2 SVGAGI. The CDR3 nucleotides read TGTGCCAGCAGTTACTCGTCCCGTAGCACTGAAGCTTTCTTT. It codes for CASSYSSRSTEAFF.

This clone occurred a few times. This chain connects TRBV6-5 to TRBJ2-1, with D maybe TRBD2 (5 bases). The CDR3 runs to 14 residues. Between the trimmed V and J ends, which lost 6 bases and 6 bases, there was a span of 15 bases. Germline V gene sequence: CDR1 MNHEY, CDR2 SVGAGI. The CDR3 DNA reads as TGTGCCAGCAGGCCTCCCGGAGGTAGCAATGAGCAGTTCTTC. This encodes CASRPPGGSNEQFF.

The J gene is TRBJ1-1, the V gene TRBV11-3; D gene ambiguous. Germline V gene data show CDR1 as SGHNT and CDR2 as YENEEA. CDR3 size: 16 residues. Trimming shortened V by 0 bases and J by 3 bases, and 14 bases separated the two germline ends. CDR3: CASSLDRRGLDTEAFF. CDR3 DNA: TGTGCCAGCAGCTTAGATCGAAGAGGCTTGGACACTGAAGCTTTCTTT.

Note on this clone: Other nucleotide sequences in the sample specify the same CDR3. The CDR3 here is CASSRDRAYEQYF. CDR3 coding DNA: TGTGCCAGCAGCCGGGACAGGGCCTACGAGCAGTACTTC. The chain is built from TRBV7-2 and TRBJ2-7, with TRBD1 matching over 9 bases. CDR3 length: 13 amino acids. V shed 5 bases and J 2 bases; nucleotides not matched to a gene: 1. Per the germline V gene, CDR1 is SGHTA and CDR2 is FQGNSA.

The chain has TRBV27 and TRBJ1-5, with TRBD1 as a possible D gene (6 bases). Between the trimmed V and J ends, which lost 9 bases and 4 bases, there was a span of 13 bases. This CDR3 region has 13 residues. Germline V gene data show CDR1 as MNHEY and CDR2 as SMNVEV (reference sequence). The CDR3 protein is CASTTGLNQPQHF. The CDR3 region has the DNA TGTGCCAGTACCACAGGGTTGAATCAGCCCCAGCATTTT.

Of note for this clone: The junction departs from germline at one end; a sequencing error may be responsible. The CDR3 loop reads CASSFYLGQGTSGANILTF. In DNA, the CDR3 is TGTGCCAGCAGCTTCTACCTCGGACAGGGAACCTCTGGGGCCAACATCCTGACTTTC. The chain couples TRBV13 to TRBJ2-6, with TRBD1 matching over 8 bases. CDR3 length equals 19 residues. CDR1 and CDR2 from the germline V gene are PRHDT and FYEKMQ (reference sequence). Variable domain in full (rest from reference TRBV13 and TRBJ2-6): AAGVIQSPRHLIKEKRETATLKCYPIPRHDTVYWYQQGPGQDPQFLISFYEKMQSDKGSIPDRFSAQQFSDYHSELNMSSLELGDSALYFCASSFYLGQGTSGANILTFGAGSRLTVL.

The chain employs TRBV10-3 and TRBJ2-3, with 11 bases that match TRBD2. V dropped 5 bases and J dropped 8; count of bases not matched to a gene: 6. The CDR3 length is 14 residues. Germline V gene lookup returns CDR1 ENHRY and CDR2 SYGVKD. The CDR3 is CAISLTSGVGTQYF. For the CDR3, the DNA is TGTGCCATCAGTCTGACTAGCGGGGTGGGTACGCAGTATTTT.

This chain connects TRBV2 to TRBJ1-1; D gene unclear. Per germline, CDR1 SNHLY and CDR2 FYNNEI. The CDR3 is made up of 12 amino acids. V shed 0 bases and J shed 4 bases, with 3 bases lying between them. The CDR3 protein is CASSEAATEAFF. CDR3 nucleotide sequence: TGTGCCAGCAGTGAAGCGGCCACTGAAGCTTTCTTT.

This clone was recorded only once. The CDR3 protein is CASKRAEGQDYEQYF. The CDR3 DNA sequence: TGTGCCAGCAAAAGGGCGGAGGGACAGGACTACGAGCAGTACTTC. The chain joins TRBV2 to TRBJ2-7; 8 bases line up with TRBD1. CDR3 length: 15 residues. CDR1 is SNHLY and CDR2 is FYNNEI in the germline V gene. V was clipped by 7 bases and J by 3 bases; unmatched bases: 11.

The chain carries TRBV9 and TRBJ2-1, with 9 bases matching TRBD2. From germline, CDR1 is SGDLS and CDR2 YYNGEE. V lost 4 bases to trimming and J lost 1 base; unmatched junction nucleotides: 6. The CDR3 is 16 residues long. The CDR3 sequence: CASSPRLAESYNEQFF. DNA of the CDR3: TGTGCCAGCAGCCCCCGACTAGCGGAGTCCTACAATGAGCAGTTCTTC.

DNA for the CDR3: TGTGCCAGCAGCTCCCGTCGACAGGGGATGAGGAACACTGAAGCTTTCTTT. This codes for CASSSRRQGMRNTEAFF. The V call is TRBV7-2, the J call TRBJ1-1, with TRBD1 identical over 8 bases. The CDR3 is 17 amino acids. Trimming cost V 4 bases and J 1 base; bases outside gene matches: 11. Germline assignment: CDR1 SGHTA and CDR2 FQGNSA.

V and J are TRBV7-2 and TRBJ2-1; TRBD2 might be the D (7 bases). The germline V gene encodes CDR1 SGHTA and CDR2 FQGNSA. This CDR3 is 14 amino acids long. V lost 5 bases to trimming and J lost 6 bases, with 14 bases between them. CDR3 in DNA: TGTGCCAGCAGCATTGGGGCGGGGGCCAATGAGCAGTTCTTC. Its translation is CASSIGAGANEQFF. The complete variable domain, with remaining parts taken from reference TRBV7-2 and TRBJ2-1, reads GAGVSQSPSNKVTEKGKDVELRCDPISGHTALYWYRQSLGQGLEFLIYFQGNSAPDKSGLPSDRFSAERTGGSVSTLTIQRTQQEDSAVYLCASSIGAGANEQFFGPGTRLTVL.

The V gene is TRBV11-2, the J gene TRBJ1-1; weak D call: TRBD1 (5 bases). V lost 0 bases to trimming and J lost 0 bases, with 8 bases between them. The CDR3 covers 15 residues. Germline V gives CDR1 SGHAT, CDR2 FQNNGV. The chain's CDR3 is CASSLDGRVNTEAFF. The CDR3 nucleotides read TGTGCCAGCAGCTTAGATGGCAGGGTGAACACTGAAGCTTTCTTT.